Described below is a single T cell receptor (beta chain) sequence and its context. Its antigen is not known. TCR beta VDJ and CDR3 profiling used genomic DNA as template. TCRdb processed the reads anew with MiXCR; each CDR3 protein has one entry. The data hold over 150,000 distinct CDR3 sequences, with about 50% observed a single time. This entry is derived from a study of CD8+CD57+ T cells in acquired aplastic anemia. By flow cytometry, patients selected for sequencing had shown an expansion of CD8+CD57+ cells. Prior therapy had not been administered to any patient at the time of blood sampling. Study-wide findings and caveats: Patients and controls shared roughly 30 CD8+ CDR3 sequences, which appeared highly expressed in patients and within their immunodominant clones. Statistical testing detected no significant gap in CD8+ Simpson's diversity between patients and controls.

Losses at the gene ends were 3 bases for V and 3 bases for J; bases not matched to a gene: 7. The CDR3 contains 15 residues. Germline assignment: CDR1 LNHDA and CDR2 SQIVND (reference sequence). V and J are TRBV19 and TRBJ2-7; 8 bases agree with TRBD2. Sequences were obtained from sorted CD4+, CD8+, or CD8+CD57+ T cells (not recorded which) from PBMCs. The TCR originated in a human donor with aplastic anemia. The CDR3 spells CASSIGGLGGYEQYF. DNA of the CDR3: TGTGCCAGTAGTATCGGGGGACTAGGGGGCTACGAGCAGTACTTC.